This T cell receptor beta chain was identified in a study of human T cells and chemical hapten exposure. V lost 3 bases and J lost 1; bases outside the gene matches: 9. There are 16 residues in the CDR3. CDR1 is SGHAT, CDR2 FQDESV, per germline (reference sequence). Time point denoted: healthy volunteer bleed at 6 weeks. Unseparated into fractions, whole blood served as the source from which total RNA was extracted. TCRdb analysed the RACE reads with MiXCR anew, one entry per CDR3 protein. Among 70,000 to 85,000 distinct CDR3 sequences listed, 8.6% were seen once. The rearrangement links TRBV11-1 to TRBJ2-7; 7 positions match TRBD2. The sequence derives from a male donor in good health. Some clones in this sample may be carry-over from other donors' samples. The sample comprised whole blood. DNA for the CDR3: TGTGCCAGCAGCTTTTCGCGGGGGTCCTCATCCTACGAGCAGTACTTC. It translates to CASSFSRGSSSYEQYF.